A single sample is the source of the 19 T cell receptor beta chains below, sequenced in a study of shared clonotypes between healthy human individuals. Cells designated naive CD8 were CD45RO-negative and were positively selected for CCR7, with terminally differentiated effector memory CD45RA+ cells excluded. Repertoires were generated with immunoSEQ multiplex PCR, while TCRdb's copy carries only in-frame clones and drops some. The sample carries roughly 890,000 clones, almost 95% recorded once. The sequenced sample was naive CD8+ T cells sorted from blood. The source is a man aged 25 to 45 in good health.

The CDR3 spells CSVEVGTGSNFEQYF. CDR3 bases: TGCAGCGTTGAAGTCGGGACAGGGAGCAACTTCGAGCAGTACTTC. The chain uses TRBV29-1 and TRBJ2-7, with 9 bases that match TRBD1. Germline lookup yields CDR1 SQVTM and CDR2 ANQGSEA. CDR3 length: 15 amino acids. The V gene end was trimmed by 1 base and the J gene end by 6 bases; junction bases not matched to a gene: 10.

The CDR3, as DNA: TGTGCCAGCAGCAAAGAACGGGTTAACGAGCAGTACTTC. This codes for CASSKERVNEQYF. The chain is built from TRBV7-2 and TRBJ2-7; D gene ambiguous. Trimming shortened V by 5 bases and J by 5 bases, and 13 bases separated the two germline ends. Germline assignment: CDR1 SGHTA and CDR2 FQGNSA. The CDR3 is made up of 13 amino acids.

The rearrangement links TRBV5-1 to TRBJ1-1, with a weak D call TRBD1 (5 bases). The CDR3 has 12 residues. CDR1 SGHRS and CDR2 YFSETQ come from the germline V gene. Trimming shortened V by 5 bases and J by 7 bases, and 12 bases separated the two germline ends. For the CDR3, the DNA is TGCGCCAGCAGAGACCCAGGGTTTGAAGCTTTCTTT. Residues: CASRDPGFEAFF.

The genes are TRBV9 and TRBJ2-3; weak D call: TRBD1 (6 bases). Germline CDR1 and CDR2: SGDLS and YYNGEE. This CDR3 comprises 16 residues. Deletions cut 6 bases from V and 4 bases from J, with 21 bases between. CDR3 DNA: TGTGCCAGCACACCCCGGGAAGGGGGTGCGGCAGATACGCAGTATTTT. This sequence encodes CASTPREGGAADTQYF.

V usage is TRBV5-1 and J usage is TRBJ2-1; TRBD2 agrees at 13 bases. The CDR3 consists of 15 residues. Per germline, CDR1 SGHRS and CDR2 YFSETQ. Losses at the gene ends were 4 bases for V and 9 bases for J; bases not matched to a gene: 7. The CDR3 protein is CASSPGLAGDGEQFF. The DNA for the CDR3 is TGCGCCAGCAGCCCCGGACTAGCGGGAGACGGTGAGCAGTTCTTC.

This rearrangement joins TRBV9 to TRBJ2-1; D is unclear. The CDR3 sequence is 14 residues long. The ends were cut back, 4 bases at V and 9 bases at J, with 17 bases in the middle. Germline assignment: CDR1 SGDLS and CDR2 YYNGEE. The CDR3 protein is CASSPLGVGGEQFF. The CDR3, as DNA: TGTGCCAGCAGCCCCTTAGGCGTAGGTGGTGAGCAGTTCTTC.

This chain joins TRBV2 and TRBJ1-1; unclear D gene. Per germline, CDR1 SNHLY and CDR2 FYNNEI. V lost 8 bases to trimming and J lost 1 base, with 8 bases between them. This CDR3 contains 12 residues. The CDR3 loop reads CASLLGNTEAFF. CDR3 nucleotides: TGTGCCAGCCTCCTGGGGAACACTGAAGCTTTCTTT.

The rearrangement uses TRBV7-9 and TRBJ2-5; D gene uncertain. The germline V gene encodes CDR1 SEHNR and CDR2 FQNEAQ (reference sequence). This CDR3 is built from 12 residues. Trimming stripped 2 bases from V and 8 bases from J, with 9 bases between. The CDR3 sequence is CASSLRKGTQYF. In DNA form, the CDR3 reads TGTGCCAGCAGCTTAAGGAAGGGAACCCAGTACTTC.

This chain joins TRBV19 and TRBJ1-1; no firm D call. This CDR3 region has 11 residues. Germline-derived CDR1 and CDR2 are LNHDA and SQIVND (reference sequence). Between the trimmed V and J ends, which lost 3 bases and 10 bases, there was a span of 9 bases. CDR3 sequence (DNA): TGTGCCAGTAGTATGGGAGTTTTAGCTTTCTTT. This gives the protein CASSMGVLAFF.

V gene TRBV29-1 combines with J gene TRBJ2-2; D unresolved. Germline V gene data show CDR1 as SQVTM and CDR2 as ANQGSEA. Trimming pared 3 bases from V and 0 bases from J, leaving 8 bases between. The CDR3 covers 14 residues. The CDR3 here is CSVERTANTGELFF. CDR3 DNA sequence: TGCAGCGTTGAGCGAACAGCGAACACCGGGGAGCTGTTTTTT.

CDR3 coding DNA: TGTGCCAGCAGCTCCGTTTGGACCGACCGGAACACTGAAGCTTTCTTT. Translated, it gives CASSSVWTDRNTEAFF. The chain joins TRBV7-9 to TRBJ1-1, with D uncertain. V lost 4 bases to trimming and J lost 1 base, with 16 bases between them. CDR3 length: 16 amino acids. Germline V CDR1 and CDR2: SEHNR, FQNEAQ (reference sequence).

The chain carries TRBV9 and TRBJ1-3; maybe TRBD1 (6 bases). The CDR3 has 15 amino acids. Germline V CDR1 and CDR2: SGDLS, YYNGEE. Trimming took 4 bases from V and 0 from J, leaving 11 bases between them. The CDR3 DNA sequence: TGTGCCAGCAGCAAAGGAGGGGGCTCTGGAAACACCATATATTTT. Protein sequence: CASSKGGGSGNTIYF.

This chain joins TRBV7-9 and TRBJ1-5; D uncertain. This CDR3 has 14 residues. Germline-derived CDR1 and CDR2 are SEHNR and FQNEAQ (reference sequence). The V gene lost 5 bases and the J gene lost 0 bases, with 8 bases spanning the gap. The CDR3 sequence is CASSPTYSNQPQHF. In DNA form, the CDR3 reads TGTGCCAGCAGCCCGACCTATAGCAATCAGCCCCAGCATTTT.

The count of this clone is one. V is TRBV7-8 and J is TRBJ1-2; 7 positions match TRBD1. The CDR3 covers 14 residues. The trim removed 6 bases at V and 4 bases at J, leaving 8 bases unmatched. CDR1 and CDR2 (germline): SGHVS, FQNEAQ. CDR3 residues: CASSPPGQIYGYTF. The CDR3 coding sequence is TGTGCCAGCAGTCCACCGGGACAGATCTATGGCTACACCTTC.

J is TRBJ2-7 and V is TRBV6-1; D is ambiguous. Trimming stripped 0 bases from V and 2 bases from J, with 11 bases between. CDR3 length: 15 amino acids. Germline-derived CDR1 and CDR2 are MNHNS and SASEGT. The DNA for the CDR3 is TGTGCCAGCAGTGAAGCGCGGCAGATCGCCTACGAGCAGTACTTC. It translates to CASSEARQIAYEQYF.

The V gene is TRBV7-9, the J gene TRBJ1-1; possible D gene TRBD1, 5 bases. Germline CDR1 and CDR2: SEHNR and FQNEAQ (reference sequence). This CDR3 region has 15 residues. V was clipped by 0 bases and J by 4 bases, with 12 bases between them. This CDR3 reads CASSLAQSGPTEAFF. The DNA for the CDR3 is TGTGCCAGCAGCTTAGCTCAATCAGGGCCCACTGAAGCTTTCTTT.

The chain recombines TRBV14 with TRBJ2-1; 9 nucleotides align to TRBD1. The CDR3 sequence is 14 residues long. The V gene's germline CDR1 is SGHDN and CDR2 FVKESK. V shed 4 bases and J 8 bases; nucleotides not matched to a gene: 6. The CDR3: CASSPTGQGDEQFF. The CDR3 DNA follows: TGTGCCAGCAGCCCGACGGGACAGGGTGATGAGCAGTTCTTC. Filled out from reference TRBV14 and TRBJ2-1, the complete variable domain reads EAGVTQFPSHSVIEKGQTVTLRCDPISGHDNLYWYRRVMGKEIKFLLHFVKESKQDESGMPNNRFLAERTGGTYSTLKVQPAELEDSGVYFCASSPTGQGDEQFFGPGTRLTVL.

The V and J genes are TRBV28 and TRBJ2-1, with TRBD2 as a possible D gene (5 bases). CDR3 length equals 13 residues. The V and J ends lost 3 bases and 8 bases respectively, with 11 bases between them. Germline V lookup: CDR1 MDHEN, CDR2 SYDVKM. The DNA for the CDR3 is TGTGCCAGCAGTTTCGAGGGTGCGGATGAGCAGTTCTTC. Translating it yields CASSFEGADEQFF.

This clone was observed once. Here the CDR3 DNA reads TGTGCCAGCAGCTTACTAGCCGGGGAGCTGTTTTTT. It yields the protein CASSLLAGELFF. The rearrangement joins TRBV21-1 to TRBJ2-2; the listed D gene, TRBD2, was not tested against the DNA. TRBV21-1 is designated a pseudogene. The CDR3 runs to 12 residues.